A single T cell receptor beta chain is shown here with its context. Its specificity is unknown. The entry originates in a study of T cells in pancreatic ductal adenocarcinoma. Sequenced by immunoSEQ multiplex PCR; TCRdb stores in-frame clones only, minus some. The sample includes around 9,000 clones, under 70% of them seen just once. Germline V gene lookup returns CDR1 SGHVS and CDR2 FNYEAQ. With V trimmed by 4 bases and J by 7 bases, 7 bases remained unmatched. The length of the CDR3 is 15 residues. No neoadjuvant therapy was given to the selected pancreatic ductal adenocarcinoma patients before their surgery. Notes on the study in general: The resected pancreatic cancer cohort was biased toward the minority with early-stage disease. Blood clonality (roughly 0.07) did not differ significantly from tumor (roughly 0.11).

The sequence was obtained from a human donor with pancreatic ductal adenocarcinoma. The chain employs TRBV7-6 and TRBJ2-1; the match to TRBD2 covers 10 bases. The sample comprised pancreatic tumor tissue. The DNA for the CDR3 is TGTGCCAGCAGCTCCGAGCTAGCGGGAGTTAATGAGCAGTTCTTC. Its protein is CASSSELAGVNEQFF. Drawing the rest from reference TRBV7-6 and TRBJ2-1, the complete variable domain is GAGVSQSPRYKVTKRGQDVALRCDPISGHVSLYWYRQALGQGPEFLTYFNYEAQQDKSGLPNDRFSAERPEGSISTLTIQRTEQRDSAMYRCASSSELAGVNEQFFGPGTRLTVL.